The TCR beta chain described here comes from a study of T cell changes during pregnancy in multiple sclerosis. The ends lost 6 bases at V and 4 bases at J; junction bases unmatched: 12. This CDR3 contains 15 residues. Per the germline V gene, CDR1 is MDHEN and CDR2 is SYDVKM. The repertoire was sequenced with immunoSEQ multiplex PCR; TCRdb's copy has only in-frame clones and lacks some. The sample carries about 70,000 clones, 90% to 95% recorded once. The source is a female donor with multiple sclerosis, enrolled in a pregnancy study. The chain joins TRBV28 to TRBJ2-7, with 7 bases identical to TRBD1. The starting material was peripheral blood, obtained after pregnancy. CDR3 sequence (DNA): TGTGCCAGCAGGGTGTTTACAGGGGTCATTTACGAGCAGTACTTC. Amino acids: CASRVFTGVIYEQYF. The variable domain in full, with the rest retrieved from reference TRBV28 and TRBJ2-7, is DVKVTQSSRYLVKRTGEKVFLECVQDMDHENMFWYRQDPGLGLRLIYFSYDVKMKEKGDIPEGYSVSREKKERFSLILESASTNQTSMYLCASRVFTGVIYEQYFGPGTRLTVT.